Listed here is a single T cell receptor (beta chain). Its antigen is not known. This specimen comes from a study of cytomegalovirus exposure and HLA in healthy donors. Notes on the study in general: Reportedly, HLA-A and HLA-B alleles of most subjects were accurately predicted from TCR beta. Association of approximately 16,000 TCR beta sequences with HLA alleles was found at 0.05 false discovery rate in a later analysis.

With 60 Vbeta and 13 Jbeta primers, the PCR was carried out. The table came from immunoSEQ multiplex PCR; TCRdb's copy has only in-frame clones and leaves some out. The data show some 170,000 clones, roughly 79% seen once. The V gene lost 3 bases and the J gene lost 9 bases, with 15 bases spanning the gap. The CDR3 runs 14 residues. Looked up from germline, CDR1 is LNHDA and CDR2 is SQIVND (reference sequence). The rearrangement joins TRBV19 to TRBJ1-5; D gene ambiguous. The source of this sequence is a woman aged 40-49 years in good health and CMV-seronegative. The source material was PBMCs. CDR3 residues: CASSMRLEGGPQHF. CDR3 in DNA: TGTGCCAGTAGTATGAGGTTGGAGGGCGGGCCCCAGCATTTT.